This T cell receptor (beta chain) was observed in a study of shared clonotypes between healthy human individuals. Regarding this clone: Its target is unknown.

This CDR3 has 14 amino acids. Trimming took 0 bases from V and 4 from J, leaving 7 bases between them. Germline-derived CDR1 and CDR2 are SGDLS and YYNGEE. Study-wide points: Sampling involved blood alone; tissue repertoires likely differ.

Terminally differentiated effector memory CD45RA+ cells were excluded from the naive CD8 cells, which were CD45RO-negative and positively selected for CCR7. Assay used: immunoSEQ multiplex PCR; TCRdb lists only in-frame clones, some missing. Here the sample spans about 680,000 clones, 92% being singletons. The sequence was collected from a man aged 30-40 years in good health. The chain has TRBV9 and TRBJ1-4; D gene unclear. Sequenced sample: naive CD8+ T cells sorted from blood. For the CDR3, the DNA is TGTGCCAGCAGCGTAGGGGATTATAATGAAAAACTGTTTTTT. Its protein is CASSVGDYNEKLFF.